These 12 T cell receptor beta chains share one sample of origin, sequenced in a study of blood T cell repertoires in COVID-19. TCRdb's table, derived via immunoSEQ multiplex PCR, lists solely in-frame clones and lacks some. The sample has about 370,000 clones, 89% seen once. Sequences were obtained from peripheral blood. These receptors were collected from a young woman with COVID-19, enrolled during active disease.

The CDR3 bases are TGTGCCAGCAGCTTTGAAGAGACTCGTCCGGTAGCTTTCTTT. It translates to CASSFEETRPVAFF. The gene calls are TRBV7-8 and TRBJ1-1; D gene unclear. Trimming left V 3 bases short and J 10 bases short, with 18 bases between. The CDR3 is 14 amino acids. Germline V lookup: CDR1 SGHVS, CDR2 FQNEAQ.

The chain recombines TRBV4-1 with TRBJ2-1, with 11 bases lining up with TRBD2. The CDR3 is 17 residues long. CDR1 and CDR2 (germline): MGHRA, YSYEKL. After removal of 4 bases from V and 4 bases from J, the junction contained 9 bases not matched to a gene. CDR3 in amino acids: CASSRASGRSDYNEQFF. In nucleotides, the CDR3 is TGCGCCAGCAGCCGAGCTAGCGGGAGGTCAGATTACAATGAGCAGTTCTTC.

DNA for the CDR3: TGTGCCAGCAGTACTGGGGGGAACTATGATGGCTACACCTTC. Translated: CASSTGGNYDGYTF. The genes are TRBV6-2 or TRBV6-3 and TRBJ1-2; weak D call: TRBD1 (5 bases). Germline CDR1 reads MNHEY; CDR2 reads SVGEGT. V was shortened by 5 bases and J by 6 bases, with 16 bases between the two germline ends. The CDR3 contains 14 residues.

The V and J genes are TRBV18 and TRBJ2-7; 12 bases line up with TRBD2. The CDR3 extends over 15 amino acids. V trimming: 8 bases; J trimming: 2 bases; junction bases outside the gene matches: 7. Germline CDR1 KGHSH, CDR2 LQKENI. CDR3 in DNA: TGTGCCAGCCCGCGACTAGCGGGAGATCCCTACGAGCAGTACGTC. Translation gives CASPRLAGDPYEQYV.

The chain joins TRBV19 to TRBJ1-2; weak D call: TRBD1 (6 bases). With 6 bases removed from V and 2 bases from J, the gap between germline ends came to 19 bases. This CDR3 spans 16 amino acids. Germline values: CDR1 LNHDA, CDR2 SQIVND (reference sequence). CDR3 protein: CASSVKRAGANYGYTF. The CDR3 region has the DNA TGTGCCAGTAGCGTTAAACGGGCAGGGGCGAACTATGGCTACACCTTC.

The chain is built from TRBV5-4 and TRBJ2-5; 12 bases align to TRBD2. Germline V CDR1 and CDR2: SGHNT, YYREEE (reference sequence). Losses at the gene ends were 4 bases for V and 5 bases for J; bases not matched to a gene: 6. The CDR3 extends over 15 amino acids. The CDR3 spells CASSPLAGGGETQYF. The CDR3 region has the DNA TGTGCCAGCAGCCCACTAGCGGGGGGCGGGGAGACCCAGTACTTC.

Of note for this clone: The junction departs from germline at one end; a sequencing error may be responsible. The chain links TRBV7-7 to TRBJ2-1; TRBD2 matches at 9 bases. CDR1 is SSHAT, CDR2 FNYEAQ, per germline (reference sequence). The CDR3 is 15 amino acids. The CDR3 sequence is CASSPGTSRLNEQFF. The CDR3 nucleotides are TGTGCTAGCAGCCCCGGGACTAGCCGTCTCAATGAGCAGTTCTTC.

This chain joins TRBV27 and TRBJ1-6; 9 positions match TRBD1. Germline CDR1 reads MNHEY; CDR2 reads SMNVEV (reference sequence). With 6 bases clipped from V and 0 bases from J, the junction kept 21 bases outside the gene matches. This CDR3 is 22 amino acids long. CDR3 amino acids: CASSPRKPTWGTGSSYNSPLHF. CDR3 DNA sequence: TGTGCCAGCAGCCCCCGGAAGCCAACTTGGGGGACAGGGAGCTCCTATAATTCACCCCTCCACTTT.

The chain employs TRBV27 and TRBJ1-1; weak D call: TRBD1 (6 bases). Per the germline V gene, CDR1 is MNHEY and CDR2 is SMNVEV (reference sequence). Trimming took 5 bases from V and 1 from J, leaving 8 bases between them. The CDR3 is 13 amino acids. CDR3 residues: CASSTTGNTEAFF. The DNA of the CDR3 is TGTGCCAGCAGTACGACAGGGAACACTGAAGCTTTCTTT.

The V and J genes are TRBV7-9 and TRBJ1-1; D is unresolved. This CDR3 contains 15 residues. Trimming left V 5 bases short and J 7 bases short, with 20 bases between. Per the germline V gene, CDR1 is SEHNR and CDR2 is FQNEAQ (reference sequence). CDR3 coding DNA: TGTGCCAGCAGCCCCCGTGGGAGGGCTAACCTTGAAGCTTTCTTT. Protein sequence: CASSPRGRANLEAFF.

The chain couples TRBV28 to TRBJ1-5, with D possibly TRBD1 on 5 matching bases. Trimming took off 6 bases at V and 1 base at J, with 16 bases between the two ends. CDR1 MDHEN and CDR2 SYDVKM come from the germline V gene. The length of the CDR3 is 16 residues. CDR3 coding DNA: TGTGCCAGCAGCCCAGACAGTCCCGGCAGCAATCAGCCCCAGCATTTT. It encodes CASSPDSPGSNQPQHF.

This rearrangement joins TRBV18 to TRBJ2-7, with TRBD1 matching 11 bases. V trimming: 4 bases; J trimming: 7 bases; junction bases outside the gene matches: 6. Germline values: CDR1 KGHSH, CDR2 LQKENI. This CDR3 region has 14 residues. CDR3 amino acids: CASSLGQGAQEQYF. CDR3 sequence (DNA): TGTGCCAGCTCACTCGGACAGGGGGCCCAAGAGCAGTACTTC.